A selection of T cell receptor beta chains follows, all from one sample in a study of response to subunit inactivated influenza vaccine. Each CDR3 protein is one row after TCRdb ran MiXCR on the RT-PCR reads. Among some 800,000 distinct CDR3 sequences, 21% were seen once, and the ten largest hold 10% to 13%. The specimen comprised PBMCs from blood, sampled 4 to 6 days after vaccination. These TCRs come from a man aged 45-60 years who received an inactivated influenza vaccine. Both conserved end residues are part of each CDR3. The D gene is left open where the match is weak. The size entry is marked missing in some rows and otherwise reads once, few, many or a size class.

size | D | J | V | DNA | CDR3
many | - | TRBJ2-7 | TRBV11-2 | TGTGCCAGCAGCTTAACCCAGGGACGGTACGAGCAGTACTTC | CASSLTQGRYEQYF
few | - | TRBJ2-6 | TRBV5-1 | TGCGCCAGCCAGCTCGTGGGGGCCAACGTCCTGACTTTC | CASQLVGANVLTF
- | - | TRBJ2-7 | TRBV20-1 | TGCAGTGCTACGGGCAGCGAACCCTACGAGCAGTACTTC | CSATGSEPYEQYF
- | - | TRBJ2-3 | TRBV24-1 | TGTGCCACCAGTGATCCCGGGTCTTCGCACATGGATACGCAGTATTTT | CATSDPGSSHMDTQYF
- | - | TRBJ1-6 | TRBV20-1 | TGCAGTGCTAGAGACGCAGGGAGTTCACCCCTCCACTTT | CSARDAGSSPLHF
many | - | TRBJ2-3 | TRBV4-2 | TGTGCCAGCAGCCAAGATTCGGGTACAGATACGCAGTATTTT | CASSQDSGTDTQYF
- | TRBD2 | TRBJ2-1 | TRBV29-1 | TGCAGCGTTGAATTCCGACTAGCGGGGTACAATGAGCAGTTCTTC | CSVEFRLAGYNEQFF
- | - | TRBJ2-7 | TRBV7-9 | TGTGCCAGCAGTTCGGGTTGGAGCGAGCAGTACTTC | CASSSGWSEQYF
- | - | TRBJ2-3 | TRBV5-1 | TGCGCCAGCAGCTTGGAGTGGGGGGGCCCACCCTATTTT | CASSLEWGGPPYF
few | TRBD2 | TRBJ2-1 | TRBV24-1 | TGTGCCACCAGTGACCGGGATAGCGGGGTGTTTGGGGAGCAGTTCTTC | CATSDRDSGVFGEQFF
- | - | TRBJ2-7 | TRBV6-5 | TGTGCCAGCAGTTACCCGGTGCAGGGACCCGAGCAGTACTTC | CASSYPVQGPEQYF
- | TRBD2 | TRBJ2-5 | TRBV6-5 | TGTGCCAGCAGTTACACACTAGCGGGGGGAAACCAAGAGACCCAGTACTTC | CASSYTLAGGNQETQYF
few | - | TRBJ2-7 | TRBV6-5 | TGTGCCAGCAGTTCCTACAGGGATGGATACTACGAGCAGTACTTC | CASSSYRDGYYEQYF
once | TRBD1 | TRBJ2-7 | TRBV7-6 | TGTGCCAGCAGCTTAACGGCTGGGGGGACAGGGCGTACCTACGAGCAGTACTTC | CASSLTAGGTGRTYEQYF
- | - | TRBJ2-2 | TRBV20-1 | TGCAGTGCTAGGGCTGGGATAACGAGCACCGGGGAGCTGTTTTTT | CSARAGITSTGELFF
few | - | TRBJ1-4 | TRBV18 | TGTGCCAGCTCACCGGTCCGATCAACTAATGAAAAACTGTTTTTT | CASSPVRSTNEKLFF
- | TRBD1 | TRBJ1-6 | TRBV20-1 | TGCAGTGCTTGGGGACAGGGGCTGGGTAATTCACCCCTCCACTTT | CSAWGQGLGNSPLHF
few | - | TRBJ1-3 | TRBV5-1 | TGCGCCAGCAGCTGGGATGATGCTGGAAACACCATATATTTT | CASSWDDAGNTIYF
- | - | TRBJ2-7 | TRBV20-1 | TGCAGTGCTGCCCTACCCGGCTCCTACGAGCAGTACTTC | CSAALPGSYEQYF
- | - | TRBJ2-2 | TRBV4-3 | TGCGCCAGCAGCCAGTGGGGGGACACCGGGGAGCTGTTTTTT | CASSQWGDTGELFF
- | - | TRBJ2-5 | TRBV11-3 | TGTGCCAGCCGCCCCCTCCTCGGTTGGGAGACCCAGTACTTC | CASRPLLGWETQYF
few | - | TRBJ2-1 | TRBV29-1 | TGCAGCGTTGAGGACGGCGATCATTTCAATGAGCAGTTCTTC | CSVEDGDHFNEQFF
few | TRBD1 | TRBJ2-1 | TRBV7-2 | TGTGCCAGCAGCTACCACAGGGGTGTCTATGAGCAGTTCTTC | CASSYHRGVYEQFF
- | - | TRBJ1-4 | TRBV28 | TGTGCCAGCAGTCCCCCTGGGGGGGTCGCGGAAAAACTGTTTTTT | CASSPPGGVAEKLFF
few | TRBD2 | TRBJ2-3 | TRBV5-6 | TGTGCCAGCAGTGAGGCTAGCGGGGCAGATACGCAGTATTTT | CASSEASGADTQYF
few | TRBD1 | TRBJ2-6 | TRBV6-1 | TGTGCCAGCAGTACAAGACAGGGGGGGCCCTCTGGGGCCAACGTCCTGACTTTC | CASSTRQGGPSGANVLTF
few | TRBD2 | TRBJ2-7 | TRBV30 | TGTGCCTTCAAGCGGGGACCGGGCGGCGAGCAGTACTTC | CAFKRGPGGEQYF
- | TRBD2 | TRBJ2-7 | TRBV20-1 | TGCAGTGCGCGTAAACTAGCGGGAGCGTATATGGGCGAGCAGTACTTC | CSARKLAGAYMGEQYF
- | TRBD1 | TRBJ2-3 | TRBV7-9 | TGTGCCAGCAGCTTCCCGGACAGGGGGACAGATACGCAGTATTTT | CASSFPDRGTDTQYF
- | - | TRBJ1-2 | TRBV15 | TGTGCCACCAGCAGAGATACGGTGGGGGTCGGCTACACCTTC | CATSRDTVGVGYTF
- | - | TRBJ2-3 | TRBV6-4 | TGTGCCAGCAGTGACTTTCAGATCACAGATACGCAGTATTTT | CASSDFQITDTQYF
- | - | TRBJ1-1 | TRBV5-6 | TGTGCCAGCAGCTTCTCTCAGTCTGAAGCTTTCTTT | CASSFSQSEAFF
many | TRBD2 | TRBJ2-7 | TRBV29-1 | TGCAGCGTCCCAGGGACTAGCTCTTTCTCCTACGAGCAGTACTTC | CSVPGTSSFSYEQYF
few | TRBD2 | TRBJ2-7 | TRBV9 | TGTGCCAGCAGCGCCGGGACTAGCGGGAGGTTCGAGCAGTACTTC | CASSAGTSGRFEQYF
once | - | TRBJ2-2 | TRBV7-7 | TGTGCTAGCAGCTTACAGGGATATAACACCGGGGAGCTGTTTTTT | CASSLQGYNTGELFF
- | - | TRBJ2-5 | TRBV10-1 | TGCGCCAGCAGTGAACGGCCCTCAAGGGAGACCCAGTACTTC | CASSERPSRETQYF
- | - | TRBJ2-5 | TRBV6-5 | TGTGCCAGCAGTTTAGGGATGGGGGCGCAAGAGACCCAGTACTTC | CASSLGMGAQETQYF
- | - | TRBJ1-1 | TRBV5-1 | TGCGCCAGCAGCTTAGAGGGGGTGACTGAAGCTTTCTTT | CASSLEGVTEAFF
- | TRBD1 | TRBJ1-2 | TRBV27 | TGTGCCAGCAGTTTAGCAGGGGGCGTCCATGGCTACACCTTC | CASSLAGGVHGYTF
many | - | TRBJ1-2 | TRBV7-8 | TGTGCCAGCAGTTTAGAGGGGACGGCTTATGGCTACACCTTC | CASSLEGTAYGYTF
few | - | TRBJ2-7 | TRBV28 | TGTGCCAGCAGCCCCCCGTCAACCCTTTACGAGCAGTACTTC | CASSPPSTLYEQYF
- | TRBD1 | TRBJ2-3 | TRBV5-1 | TGCGCCAGCAGCTCCGTGGACAGGTCCACAGATACGCAGTATTTT | CASSSVDRSTDTQYF
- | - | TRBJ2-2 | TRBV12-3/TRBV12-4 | TGTGCCAGCAGCGAGCGCGGCGGGGAGCTGTTTTTT | CASSERGGELFF
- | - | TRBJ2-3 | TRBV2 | TGTGCCAGCAGTGGCCTAGAAATTGGCACAGATACGCAGTATTTT | CASSGLEIGTDTQYF
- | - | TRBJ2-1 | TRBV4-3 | TGCGCCAGCAGCCAAGGAATTAAGGCGTCTGAGCAGTTCTTC | CASSQGIKASEQFF
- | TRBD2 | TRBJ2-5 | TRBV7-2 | TGTGCCAGCAGCTTAGAGTTAGCGGGGGGGCAAGAGGCCCAGTACTTC | CASSLELAGGQEAQYF
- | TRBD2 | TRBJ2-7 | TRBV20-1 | TGCAGTGCTAGAGATTTAGCGGGAGGGCCCTCCTACGAGCAGTACTTC | CSARDLAGGPSYEQYF
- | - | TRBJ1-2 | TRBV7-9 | TGTGCCAGCAGCTCGTTACAGGATTACAGCTACACCTTC | CASSSLQDYSYTF
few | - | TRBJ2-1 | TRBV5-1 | TGCGCCAGCAGCTTGGTTGGATATAGCGGATTCGAGCAGTTCTTC | CASSLVGYSGFEQFF
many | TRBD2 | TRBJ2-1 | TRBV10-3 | TGTGCCATCAGCGCCGGGACTAGCGGATACAATGAGCAGTTCTTC | CAISAGTSGYNEQFF
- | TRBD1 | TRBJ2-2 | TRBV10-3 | TGTGCCATCAGTGATCCGCGGGACAGGGCCGGGGAGCTGTTTTTT | CAISDPRDRAGELFF
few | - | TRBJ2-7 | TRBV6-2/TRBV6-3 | TGTGCCAGCAGTTACACCGTCTACGAGCAGTACTTC | CASSYTVYEQYF